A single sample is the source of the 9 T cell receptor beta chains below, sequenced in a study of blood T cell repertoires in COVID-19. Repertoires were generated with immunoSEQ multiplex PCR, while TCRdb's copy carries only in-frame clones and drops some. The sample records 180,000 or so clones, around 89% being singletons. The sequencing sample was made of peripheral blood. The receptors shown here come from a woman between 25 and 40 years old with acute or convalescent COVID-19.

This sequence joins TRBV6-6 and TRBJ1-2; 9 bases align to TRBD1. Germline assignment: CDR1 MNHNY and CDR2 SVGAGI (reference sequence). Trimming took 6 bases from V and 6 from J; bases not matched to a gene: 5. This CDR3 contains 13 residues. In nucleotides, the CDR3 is TGTGCCAGCAGGCCGGGACAGGGCAATGGCTACACCTTC. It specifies CASRPGQGNGYTF.

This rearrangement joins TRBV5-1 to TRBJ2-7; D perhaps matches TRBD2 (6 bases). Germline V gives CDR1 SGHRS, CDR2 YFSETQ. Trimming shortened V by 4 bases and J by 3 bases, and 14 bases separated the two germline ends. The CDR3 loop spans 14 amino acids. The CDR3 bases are TGCGCCAGCAGCCTGGGAGGCGGAGGCTACGAGCAGTACTTC. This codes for CASSLGGGGYEQYF. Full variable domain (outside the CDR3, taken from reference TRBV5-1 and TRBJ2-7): KAGVTQTPRYLIKTRGQQVTLSCSPISGHRSVSWYQQTPGQGLQFLFEYFSETQRNKGNFPGRFSGRQFSNSRSEMNVSTLELGDSALYLCASSLGGGGYEQYFGPGTRLTVT.

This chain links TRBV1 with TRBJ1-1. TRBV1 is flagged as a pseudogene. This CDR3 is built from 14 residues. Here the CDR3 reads CTSILREINTEAFF. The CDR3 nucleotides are TGCACCAGCATTCTCCGGGAAATTAACACTGAAGCTTTCTTT.

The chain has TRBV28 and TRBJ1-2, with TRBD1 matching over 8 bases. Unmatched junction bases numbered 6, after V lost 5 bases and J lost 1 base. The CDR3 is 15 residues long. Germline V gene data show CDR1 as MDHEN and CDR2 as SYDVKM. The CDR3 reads CASSPRDRHNYGYTF. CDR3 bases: TGTGCCAGCAGTCCCAGGGACAGGCATAACTATGGCTACACCTTC.

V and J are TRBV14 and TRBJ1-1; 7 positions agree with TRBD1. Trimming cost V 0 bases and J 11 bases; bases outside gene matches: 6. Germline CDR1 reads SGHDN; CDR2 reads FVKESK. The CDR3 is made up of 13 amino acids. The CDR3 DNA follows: TGTGCCAGCAGCCAAGAGGGACAGTTGGAGGCTTTCTTT. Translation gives CASSQEGQLEAFF.

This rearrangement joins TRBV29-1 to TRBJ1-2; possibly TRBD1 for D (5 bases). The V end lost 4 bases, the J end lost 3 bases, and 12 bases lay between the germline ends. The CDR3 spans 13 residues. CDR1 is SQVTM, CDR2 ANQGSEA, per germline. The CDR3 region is CSVGQGTDYGYTF. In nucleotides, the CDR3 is TGCAGCGTTGGGCAAGGGACTGACTATGGCTACACCTTC.

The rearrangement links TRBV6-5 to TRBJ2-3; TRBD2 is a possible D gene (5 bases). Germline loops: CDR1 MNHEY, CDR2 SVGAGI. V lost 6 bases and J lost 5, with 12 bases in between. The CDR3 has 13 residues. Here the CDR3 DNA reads TGTGCCAGCAGACCGGGATGGGGAGATACGCAGTATTTT. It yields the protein CASRPGWGDTQYF.

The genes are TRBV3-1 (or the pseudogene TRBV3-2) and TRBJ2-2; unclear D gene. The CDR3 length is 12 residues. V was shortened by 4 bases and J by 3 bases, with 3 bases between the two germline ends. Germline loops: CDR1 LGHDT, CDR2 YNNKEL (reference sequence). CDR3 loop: CASSPDTGELFF. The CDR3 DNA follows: TGTGCCAGCAGCCCAGACACCGGGGAGCTGTTTTTT.

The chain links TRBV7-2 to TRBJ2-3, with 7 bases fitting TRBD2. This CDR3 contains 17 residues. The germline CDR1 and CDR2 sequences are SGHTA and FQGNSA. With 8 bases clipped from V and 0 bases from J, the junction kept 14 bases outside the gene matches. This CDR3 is CASAVVAGRPSTDTQYF. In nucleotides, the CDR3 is TGTGCCAGCGCCGTGGTAGCGGGCCGACCTAGCACAGATACGCAGTATTTT.